This note documents a single TCR beta chain sequence. No antigen is known for it. The data derive from a study of T cell repertoires in cytomegalovirus infection. TCRdb redid the calling of the reads with MiXCR, one entry per CDR3 protein. The data contain 650,000 to 900,000 distinct CDR3 sequences, about 33% of them singletons. This CDR3 spans 13 amino acids. The germline V gene encodes CDR1 MNHEY and CDR2 SMNVEV (reference sequence). V lost 6 bases to trimming and J lost 3 bases, with 12 bases between them. This chain connects TRBV27 to TRBJ2-7; TRBD1 might be the D (5 bases). The material sequenced was cultured CD8+ T cells from PBMCs, taken from culture after CMV antigen stimulation. The TCR comes from a human donor in good health (CMV status not recorded). Some clones in this sample may be carry-over from other donors' samples. The CDR3 DNA is TGTGCCAGCAGCCCTGGGGCAGACTACGAGCAGTACTTC. It codes for CASSPGADYEQYF.